This TCR beta chain is from a study of T-cell memory formation after mild COVID-19. This clonotype was counted many times. TCRdb re-called the 5' RACE reads through MiXCR, storing one row per CDR3 protein. The table lists hundreds of thousands of distinct CDR3 sequences, roughly 19% of them singletons. The CDR3 sequence is 15 residues long. Looked up from germline, CDR1 is LNHNV and CDR2 is YYDKDF (reference sequence). Trimming cost V 1 base and J 5 bases; bases outside gene matches: 1. The sequencing input was PBMCs or a T cell subset sorted from them (not recorded which). The TCR was taken from a man younger than 35 who had mild COVID-19 (a few samples of this study predate the infection). Cell type and time point are not known. This sequence joins TRBV15 and TRBJ2-3; 12 nucleotides match TRBD2. CDR3 sequence (DNA): TGTGCCACCAGCAGAGTACTAGCGGGGGGAGATACGCAGTATTTT. This gives the protein CATSRVLAGGDTQYF.